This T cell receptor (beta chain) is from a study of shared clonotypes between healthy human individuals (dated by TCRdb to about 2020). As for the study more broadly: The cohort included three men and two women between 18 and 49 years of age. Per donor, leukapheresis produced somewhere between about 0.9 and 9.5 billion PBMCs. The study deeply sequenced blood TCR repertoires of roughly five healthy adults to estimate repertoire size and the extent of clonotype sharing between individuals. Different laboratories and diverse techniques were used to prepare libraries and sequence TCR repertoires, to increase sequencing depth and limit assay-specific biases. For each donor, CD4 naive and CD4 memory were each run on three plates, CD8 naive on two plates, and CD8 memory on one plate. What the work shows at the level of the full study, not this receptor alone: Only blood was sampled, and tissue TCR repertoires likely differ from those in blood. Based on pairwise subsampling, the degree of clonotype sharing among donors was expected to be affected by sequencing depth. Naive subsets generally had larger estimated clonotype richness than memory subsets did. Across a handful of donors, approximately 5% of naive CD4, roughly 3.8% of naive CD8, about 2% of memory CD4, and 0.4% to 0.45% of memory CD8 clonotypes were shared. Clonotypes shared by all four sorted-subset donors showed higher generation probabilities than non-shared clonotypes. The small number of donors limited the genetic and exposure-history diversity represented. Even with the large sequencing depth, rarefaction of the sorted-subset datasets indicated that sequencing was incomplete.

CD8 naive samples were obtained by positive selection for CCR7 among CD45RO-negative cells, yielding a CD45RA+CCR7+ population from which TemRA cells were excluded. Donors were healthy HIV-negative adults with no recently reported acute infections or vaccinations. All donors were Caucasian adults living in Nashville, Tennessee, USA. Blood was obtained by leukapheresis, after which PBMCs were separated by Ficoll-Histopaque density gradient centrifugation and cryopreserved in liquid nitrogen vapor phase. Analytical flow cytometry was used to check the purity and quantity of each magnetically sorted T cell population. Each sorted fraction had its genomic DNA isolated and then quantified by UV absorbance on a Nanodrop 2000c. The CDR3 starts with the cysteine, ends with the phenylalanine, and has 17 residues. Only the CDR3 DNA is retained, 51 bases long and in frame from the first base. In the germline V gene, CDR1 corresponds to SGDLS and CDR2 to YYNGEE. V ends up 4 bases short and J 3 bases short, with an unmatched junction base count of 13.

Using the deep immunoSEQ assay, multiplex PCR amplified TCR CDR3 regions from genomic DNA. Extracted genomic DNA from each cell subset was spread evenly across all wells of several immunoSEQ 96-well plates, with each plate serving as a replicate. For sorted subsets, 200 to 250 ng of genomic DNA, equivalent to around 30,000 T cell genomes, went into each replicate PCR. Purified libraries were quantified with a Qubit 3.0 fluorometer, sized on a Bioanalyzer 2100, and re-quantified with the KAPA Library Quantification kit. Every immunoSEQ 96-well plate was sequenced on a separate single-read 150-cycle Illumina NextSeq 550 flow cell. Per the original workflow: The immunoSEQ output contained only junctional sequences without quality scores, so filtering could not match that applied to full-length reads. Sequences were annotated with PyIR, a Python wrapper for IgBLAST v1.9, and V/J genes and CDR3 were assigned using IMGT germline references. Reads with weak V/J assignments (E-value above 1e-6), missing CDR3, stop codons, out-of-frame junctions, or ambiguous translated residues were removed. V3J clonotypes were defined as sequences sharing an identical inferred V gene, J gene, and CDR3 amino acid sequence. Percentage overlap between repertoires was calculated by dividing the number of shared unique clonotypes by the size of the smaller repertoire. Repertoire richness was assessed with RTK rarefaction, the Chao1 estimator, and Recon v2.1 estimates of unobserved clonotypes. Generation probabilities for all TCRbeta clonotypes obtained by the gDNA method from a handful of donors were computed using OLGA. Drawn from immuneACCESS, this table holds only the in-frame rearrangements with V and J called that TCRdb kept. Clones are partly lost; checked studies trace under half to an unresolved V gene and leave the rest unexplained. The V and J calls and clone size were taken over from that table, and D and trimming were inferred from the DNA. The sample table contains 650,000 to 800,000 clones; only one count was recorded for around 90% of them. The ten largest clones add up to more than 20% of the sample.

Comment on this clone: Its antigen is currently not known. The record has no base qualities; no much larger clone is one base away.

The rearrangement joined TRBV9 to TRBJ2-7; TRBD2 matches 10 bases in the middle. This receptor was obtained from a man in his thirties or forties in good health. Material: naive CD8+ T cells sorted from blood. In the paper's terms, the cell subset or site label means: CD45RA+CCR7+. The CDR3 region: CASSPYPASGSLYEQYF. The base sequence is TGTGCCAGCAGCCCATATCCGGCTAGCGGGAGTCTCTACGAGCAGTACTTC.